This is a list of T cell receptor beta chains from one sample in a study of persistence of HIV-infected CD4 T cells. Assay: immunoSEQ multiplex PCR; the TCRdb copy retains only in-frame clones and omits some. The data hold 20,000 to 25,000 clones, with under 80% observed a single time. Their antigen targets remain unknown. The sample here was CD4+ T cells sorted from PBMCs after roughly 19-hour stimulation, taken from a patient who received antiretroviral therapy. The receptors were gathered from an adult man with HIV who was CMV-seropositive. CDR3s include the opening cysteine and the closing phenylalanine or tryptophan. The D gene is left open where the match is weak. Clone size is stated in some rows and not others, as once, few, many or a class when expanded.

J	D	V	size	DNA	CDR3
TRBJ2-5	TRBD2	TRBV25-1	NA	TGTGCCAGCAGTGAGACGAGGCTAGCGGAAGAGACCCAGTACTTC	CASSETRLAEETQYF
TRBJ2-4	NA	TRBV7-2	NA	TGTGCCAGCAGCACCGACAGGATTGGGGCCAAAAACATTCAGTACTTC	CASSTDRIGAKNIQYF
TRBJ2-1	TRBD2	TRBV9	NA	TGTGCCAGCAGCGCCGGGACTACGAATAGGGAGCAGTTCTTC	CASSAGTTNREQFF
TRBJ2-3	NA	TRBV9	NA	TGTGCCAGCAGCGTCCGGGCACCTAGCACAGATACGCAGTATTTT	CASSVRAPSTDTQYF
TRBJ2-3	TRBD2	TRBV27	NA	TGTGCCAGCAATCGTTGGAGCGGGGGGGAAAATACGCAGTATTTT	CASNRWSGGENTQYF
TRBJ1-5	NA	TRBV19	NA	TGTGCCAGTAGTTCCGGGGGGTGGAGGGGGTATCAGCCCCAGCATTTT	CASSSGGWRGYQPQHF
TRBJ1-1	NA	TRBV6-6	NA	TGTGCCAGCAGTTACCAACAAACAATGAACACTGAAGCTTTCTTT	CASSYQQTMNTEAFF
TRBJ1-1	NA	TRBV10-3	NA	TGTGCCATCAGTGAGGGGGGTACTGAAGCTTTCTTT	CAISEGGTEAFF
TRBJ2-1	TRBD1	TRBV20-1	NA	TGCAGTGCTAGTGGGACAGGGTACAATGAGCAGTTCTTC	CSASGTGYNEQFF
TRBJ2-1	NA	TRBV21-1	few	TGTGCCAGCAGCAAACGCCTGGCCCGGGACAGGGTCTACAATGAGCAGTTCTTC	CASSKRLARDRVYNEQFF
TRBJ2-7	TRBD1	TRBV7-2	NA	TGTGCCAGCAGCTCCAGGACAGGGCTCTACGAGCAGTACTTC	CASSSRTGLYEQYF
TRBJ2-7	NA	TRBV7-8	NA	TGTGCCAGCAGCCACGAGAGGGGGAGGGGCGAGCAGTACTTC	CASSHERGRGEQYF
TRBJ1-5	NA	TRBV5-1	once	TGCGCCAGCAGCTTGGCCGGAGGAGGTGAGCAGCCCCAGCATTTT	CASSLAGGGEQPQHF
TRBJ2-3	TRBD2	TRBV2	NA	TGTGCCAGCAGTGGGACTAGCGGGGGGAATACGCAGTATTTT	CASSGTSGGNTQYF
TRBJ2-6	NA	TRBV5-4	NA	TGTGCCAGCAGCTTCTTCAATTCGGCCTCTGGGGCCAACGTCCTGACTTTC	CASSFFNSASGANVLTF
TRBJ2-2	NA	TRBV7-2	NA	TGTGCCAGCAGCCTGTTTGCAGGGCGCAACACCGGGGAGCTGTTTTTT	CASSLFAGRNTGELFF
TRBJ1-4	NA	TRBV29-1	medium-sized	TGCAGCGTTGGGTCCAGGGGTCCAAATGAAAAACTGTTTTTT	CSVGSRGPNEKLFF
TRBJ2-5	NA	TRBV7-2	NA	TGTGCCAGCAGCCCCCGTCCCCAGGGAGAGACCCAGTACTTC	CASSPRPQGETQYF
TRBJ2-3	TRBD2	TRBV7-2	NA	TGTGCCAGCAGCTCCCGAGCGGGGGCGACCGTACGTACGCAGTATTTT	CASSSRAGATVRTQYF
TRBJ1-1	TRBD1	TRBV3-1/TRBV3-2	few	TGTGCCAGCCGCTCAAAGGGACAGATGAACACTGAAGCTTTCTTT	CASRSKGQMNTEAFF
TRBJ1-1	NA	TRBV28	NA	TGTGCCAGCCCGCCTAATTTTGGAGGAGAACAAAACACTGAAGCTTTCTTT	CASPPNFGGEQNTEAFF
TRBJ1-4	TRBD1	TRBV19	NA	TGTGCCAGTAGTCTCGCGTGGGGACAGAGTAATGAAAAACTGTTTTTT	CASSLAWGQSNEKLFF
TRBJ2-7	NA	TRBV2	once	TGTGGAACCGGGTCCTTGGGCGAGCAGTACTTC	CGTGSLGEQYF
TRBJ2-7	TRBD1	TRBV19	few	TGTGCCAGTAGTTCGGACAGGGGAGGTTACGAGCAGTACTTC	CASSSDRGGYEQYF
TRBJ1-5	TRBD1	TRBV10-3	NA	TGTGCCATCAGCCCACAGGGGAATAGCAATCAGCCCCAGCATTTT	CAISPQGNSNQPQHF
TRBJ2-7	NA	TRBV15	NA	TGTGCCACCAGCAGAGATCTGGTCGAGGGGGGCGAGCAGTACTTC	CATSRDLVEGGEQYF
TRBJ2-1	NA	TRBV19	NA	TGTGCCAGTAGTATTCGCCTAGCTAATGAGCAGTTCTTC	CASSIRLANEQFF
TRBJ2-3	NA	TRBV18	once	TGTGCCAGCTCACCGAATGTCCAGGGCTTAGATACGCAGTATTTT	CASSPNVQGLDTQYF
TRBJ2-3	NA	TRBV15	NA	TGTGCCACCAGCAGAGACCGCACAGATACGCAGTATTTT	CATSRDRTDTQYF
TRBJ1-2	NA	TRBV3-1/TRBV3-2	NA	TGTGCCAGCAGCCAGGGGGCGAATGGCTACACCTTC	CASSQGANGYTF
TRBJ2-3	TRBD2	TRBV5-1	NA	TGCGCCAGCAGCTTGGTTAGCGGGGGGGCCTTAGATACGCAGTATTTT	CASSLVSGGALDTQYF
TRBJ2-3	NA	TRBV5-1	few	TGCGCCAGCAGCTTGGACTTGGGACTGAGCACAGATACGCAGTATTTT	CASSLDLGLSTDTQYF
TRBJ2-2	NA	TRBV18	NA	TGTGCCAGCTCACCAGGGGCCGCCGGGGAGCTGTTTTTT	CASSPGAAGELFF
TRBJ2-7	NA	TRBV3-1/TRBV3-2	few	TGTGCCAGCACCCACGTCGGCAGTAACGAGCAGTACTTC	CASTHVGSNEQYF
TRBJ2-2	TRBD2	TRBV29-1	NA	TGCAGCGTTGATCGGGGGGGGAACACCGGGGAGCTGTTTTTT	CSVDRGGNTGELFF
TRBJ2-7	TRBD2	TRBV9	NA	TGTGCCAGCAGCGGACTAGCGGAGACCTACGAGCAGTACTTC	CASSGLAETYEQYF
TRBJ1-1	TRBD1	TRBV15	once	TGTGCCACCAGCAGAGAGGGGCTCAGGGGGGCTGAAGCTTTCTTT	CATSREGLRGAEAFF
TRBJ2-1	TRBD1	TRBV5-1	NA	TGCGCCAGCAGCTTGCTGACAGGGATCGGGAATGAGCAGTTCTTC	CASSLLTGIGNEQFF
TRBJ2-2	TRBD1	TRBV27	NA	TGTGCCAGCAGTTTGCGGGACAGGGGGGCGAACACCGGGGAGCTGTTTTTT	CASSLRDRGANTGELFF
TRBJ2-3	TRBD2	TRBV10-1	few	TGCGCCAGCAGTCTTAGCGGGGGGTCTACAGATACGCAGTATTTT	CASSLSGGSTDTQYF
TRBJ2-1	TRBD2	TRBV5-1	NA	TGCGCCAGCAGCTTGGGACCAGCGGGGAGCTACAATGAGCAGTTCTTC	CASSLGPAGSYNEQFF
TRBJ2-3	NA	TRBV2	NA	TGTGCCAGCAGCTTCTACAGGGCTGCAGATACGCAGTATTTT	CASSFYRAADTQYF
TRBJ2-3	NA	TRBV12-5	few	TGTGCTAGTGGCTACACCGGGGGTAGCACAGATACGCAGTATTTT	CASGYTGGSTDTQYF
TRBJ2-1	TRBD1	TRBV10-2	NA	TGCGCCAGCAGTGAGATGAGGGGGCCCAATGAGCAGTTCTTC	CASSEMRGPNEQFF
TRBJ1-4	NA	TRBV6-6	NA	TGTGCCAGTAGCGACCCCCCAACTAATGAAAAACTGTTTTTT	CASSDPPTNEKLFF